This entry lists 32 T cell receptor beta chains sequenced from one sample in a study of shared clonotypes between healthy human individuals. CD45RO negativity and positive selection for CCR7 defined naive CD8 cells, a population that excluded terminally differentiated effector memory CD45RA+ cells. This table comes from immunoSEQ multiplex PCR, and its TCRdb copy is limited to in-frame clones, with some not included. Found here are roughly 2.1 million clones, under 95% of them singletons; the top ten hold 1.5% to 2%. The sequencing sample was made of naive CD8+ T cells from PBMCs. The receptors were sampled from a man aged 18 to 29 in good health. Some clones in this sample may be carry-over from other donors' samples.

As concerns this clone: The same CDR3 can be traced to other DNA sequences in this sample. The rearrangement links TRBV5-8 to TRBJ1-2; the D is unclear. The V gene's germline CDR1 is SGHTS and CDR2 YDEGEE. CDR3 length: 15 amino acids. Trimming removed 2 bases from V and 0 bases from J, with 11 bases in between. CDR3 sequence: CASSFGAGPNYGYTF. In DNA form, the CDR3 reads TGTGCCAGCAGCTTTGGCGCAGGCCCTAACTATGGCTACACCTTC.

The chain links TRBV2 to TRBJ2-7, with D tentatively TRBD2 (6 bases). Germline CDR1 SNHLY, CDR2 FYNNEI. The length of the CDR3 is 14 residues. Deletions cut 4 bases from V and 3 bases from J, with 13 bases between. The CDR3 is CASSAGGRYYEQYF. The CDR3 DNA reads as TGTGCCAGCAGTGCCGGGGGTCGGTACTACGAGCAGTACTTC.

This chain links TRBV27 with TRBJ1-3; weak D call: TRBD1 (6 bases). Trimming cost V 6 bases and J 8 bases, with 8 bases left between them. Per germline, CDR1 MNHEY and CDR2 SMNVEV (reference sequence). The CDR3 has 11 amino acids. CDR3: CASSQGYTIYF. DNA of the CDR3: TGTGCCAGCAGCCAGGGGTACACCATATATTTT.

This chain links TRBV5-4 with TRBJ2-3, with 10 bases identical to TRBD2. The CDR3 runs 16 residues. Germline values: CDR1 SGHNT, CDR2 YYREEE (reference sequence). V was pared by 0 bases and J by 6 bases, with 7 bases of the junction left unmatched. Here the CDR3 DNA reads TGTGCCAGCAGCTTGGCCGCTAGCGGGAGTACGGATACGCAGTATTTT. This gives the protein CASSLAASGSTDTQYF.

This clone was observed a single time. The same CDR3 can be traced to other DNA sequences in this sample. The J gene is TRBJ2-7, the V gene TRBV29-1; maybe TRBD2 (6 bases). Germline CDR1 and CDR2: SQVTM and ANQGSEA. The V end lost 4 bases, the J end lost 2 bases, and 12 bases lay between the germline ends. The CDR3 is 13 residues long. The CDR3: CSVAAGGAYEQYF. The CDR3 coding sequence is TGCAGCGTTGCCGCCGGGGGTGCCTACGAGCAGTACTTC.

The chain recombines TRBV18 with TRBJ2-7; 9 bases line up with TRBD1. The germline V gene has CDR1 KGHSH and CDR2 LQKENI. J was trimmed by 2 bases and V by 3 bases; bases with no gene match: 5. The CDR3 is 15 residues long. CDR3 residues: CASSPTTGGTYEQYF. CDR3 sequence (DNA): TGTGCCAGCTCACCGACGACAGGGGGGACCTACGAGCAGTACTTC.

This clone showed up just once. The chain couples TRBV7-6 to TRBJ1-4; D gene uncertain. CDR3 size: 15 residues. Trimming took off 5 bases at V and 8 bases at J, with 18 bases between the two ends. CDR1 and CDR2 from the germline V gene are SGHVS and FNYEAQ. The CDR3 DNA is TGTGCCAGCAGCCAAACCGGCCCCCCTAGCGAAAAACTGTTTTTT. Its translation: CASSQTGPPSEKLFF.

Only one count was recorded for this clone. The CDR3 nucleotides are TGTGCCAGCAGCTCCGGCCCCCTGTACTCTGGAAACACCATATATTTT. Translated: CASSSGPLYSGNTIYF. V and J are TRBV11-2 and TRBJ1-3; D is uncertain. The length of the CDR3 is 16 residues. The germline CDR1 and CDR2 sequences are SGHAT and FQNNGV. The V gene lost 4 bases and the J gene lost 0 bases, with 13 bases spanning the gap.

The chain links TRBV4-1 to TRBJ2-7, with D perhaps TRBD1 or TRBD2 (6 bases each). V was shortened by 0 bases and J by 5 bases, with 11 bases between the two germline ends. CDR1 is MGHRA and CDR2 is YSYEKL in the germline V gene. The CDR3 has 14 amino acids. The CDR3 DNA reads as TGCGCCAGCAGCCAAGATCGTAGGGGGGACGAGCAGTACTTC. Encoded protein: CASSQDRRGDEQYF.

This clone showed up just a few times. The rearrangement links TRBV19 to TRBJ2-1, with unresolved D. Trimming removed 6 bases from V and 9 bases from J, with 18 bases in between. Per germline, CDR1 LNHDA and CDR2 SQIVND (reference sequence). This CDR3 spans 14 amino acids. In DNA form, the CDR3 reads TGTGCCAGTAGGGACCTAATCACCCGAGGTGAGCAGTTCTTC. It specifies CASRDLITRGEQFF.

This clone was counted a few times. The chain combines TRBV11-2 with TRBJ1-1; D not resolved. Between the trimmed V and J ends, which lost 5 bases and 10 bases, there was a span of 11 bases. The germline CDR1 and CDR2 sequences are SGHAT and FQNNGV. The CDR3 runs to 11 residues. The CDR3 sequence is CASSALDAAFF. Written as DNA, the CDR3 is TGTGCCAGCAGCGCCCTTGACGCAGCTTTCTTT. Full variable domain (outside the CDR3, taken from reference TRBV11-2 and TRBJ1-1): EAGVAQSPRYKIIEKRQSVAFWCNPISGHATLYWYQQILGQGPKLLIQFQNNGVVDDSQLPKDRFSAERLKGVDSTLKIQPAKLEDSAVYLCASSALDAAFFGQGTRLTVV.

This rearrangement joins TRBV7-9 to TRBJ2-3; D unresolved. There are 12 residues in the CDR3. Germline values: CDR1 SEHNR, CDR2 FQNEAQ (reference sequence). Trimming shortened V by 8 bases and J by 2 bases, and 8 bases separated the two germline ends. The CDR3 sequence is CASGVSTDTQYF. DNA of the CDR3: TGTGCCAGCGGTGTTTCCACAGATACGCAGTATTTT.

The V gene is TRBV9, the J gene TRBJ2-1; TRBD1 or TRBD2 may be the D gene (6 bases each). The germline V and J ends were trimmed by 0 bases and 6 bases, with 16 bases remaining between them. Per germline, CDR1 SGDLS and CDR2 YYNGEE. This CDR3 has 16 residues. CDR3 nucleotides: TGTGCCAGCAGCGTAGGCACGGACAGAGCGGGCAATGAGCAGTTCTTC. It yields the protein CASSVGTDRAGNEQFF. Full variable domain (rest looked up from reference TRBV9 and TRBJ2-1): DSGVTQTPKHLITATGQRVTLRCSPRSGDLSVYWYQQSLDQGLQFLIQYYNGEERAKGNILERFSAQQFPDLHSELNLSSLELGDSALYFCASSVGTDRAGNEQFFGPGTRLTVL.

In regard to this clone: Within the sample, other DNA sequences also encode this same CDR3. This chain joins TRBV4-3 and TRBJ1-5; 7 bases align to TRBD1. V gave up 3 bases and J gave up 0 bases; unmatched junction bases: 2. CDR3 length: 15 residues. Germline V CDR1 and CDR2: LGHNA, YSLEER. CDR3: CASSQGTASNQPQHF. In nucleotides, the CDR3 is TGCGCCAGCAGCCAGGGGACAGCTAGCAATCAGCCCCAGCATTTT.

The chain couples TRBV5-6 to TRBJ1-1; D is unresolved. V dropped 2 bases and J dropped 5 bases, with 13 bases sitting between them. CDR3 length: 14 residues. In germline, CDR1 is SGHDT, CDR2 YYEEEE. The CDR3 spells CASSFWTGWTEAFF. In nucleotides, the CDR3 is TGTGCCAGCAGCTTCTGGACGGGGTGGACTGAAGCTTTCTTT. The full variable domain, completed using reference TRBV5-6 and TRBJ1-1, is DAGVTQSPTHLIKTRGQQVTLRCSPKSGHDTVSWYQQALGQGPQFIFQYYEEEERQRGNFPDRFSGHQFPNYSSELNVNALLLGDSALYLCASSFWTGWTEAFFGQGTRLTVV.

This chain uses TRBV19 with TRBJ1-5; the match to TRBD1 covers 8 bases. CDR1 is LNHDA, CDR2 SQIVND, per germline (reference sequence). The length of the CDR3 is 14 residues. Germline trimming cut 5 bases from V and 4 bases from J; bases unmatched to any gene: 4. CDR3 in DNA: TGTGCCAGTAGTCAGGACAGGGAGAATCAGCCCCAGCATTTT. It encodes CASSQDRENQPQHF.

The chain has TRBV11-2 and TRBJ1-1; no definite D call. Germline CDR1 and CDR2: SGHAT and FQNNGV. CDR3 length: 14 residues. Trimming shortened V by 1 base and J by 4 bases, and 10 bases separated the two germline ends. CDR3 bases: TGTGCCAGCAGCTTAGGTCGGGCCCGCACTGAAGCTTTCTTT. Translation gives CASSLGRARTEAFF.

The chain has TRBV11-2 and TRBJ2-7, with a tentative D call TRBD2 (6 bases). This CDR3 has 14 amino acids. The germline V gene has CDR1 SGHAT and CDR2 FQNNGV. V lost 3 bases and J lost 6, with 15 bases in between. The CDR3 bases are TGTGCCAGCAGCTTGAGTCTAGCGATCGGCGAGCAGTACTTC. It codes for CASSLSLAIGEQYF.

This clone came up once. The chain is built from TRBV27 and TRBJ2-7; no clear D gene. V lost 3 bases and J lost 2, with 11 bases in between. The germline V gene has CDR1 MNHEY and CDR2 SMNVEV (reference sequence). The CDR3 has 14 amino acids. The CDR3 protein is CASSFTPLTYEQYF. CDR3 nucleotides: TGTGCCAGCAGTTTTACCCCACTAACCTACGAGCAGTACTTC.

The CDR3 DNA follows: TGTGCCAGCAGTTTAACTCCGAGACTGAGTGGCACTGAAGCTTTCTTT. It translates to CASSLTPRLSGTEAFF. This sequence joins TRBV27 and TRBJ1-1; no reliable D call. V was cut by 2 bases and J by 4 bases, with 17 bases left in between. Looked up from germline, CDR1 is MNHEY and CDR2 is SMNVEV (reference sequence). The CDR3 has 16 residues.

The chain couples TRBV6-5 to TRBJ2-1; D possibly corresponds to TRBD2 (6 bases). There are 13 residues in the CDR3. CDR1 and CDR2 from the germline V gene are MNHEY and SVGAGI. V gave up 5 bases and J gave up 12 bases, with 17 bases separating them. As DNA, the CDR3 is TGTGCCAGCAGTGAGATTTTGGAGGGCCGGCAGTTCTTC. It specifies CASSEILEGRQFF.

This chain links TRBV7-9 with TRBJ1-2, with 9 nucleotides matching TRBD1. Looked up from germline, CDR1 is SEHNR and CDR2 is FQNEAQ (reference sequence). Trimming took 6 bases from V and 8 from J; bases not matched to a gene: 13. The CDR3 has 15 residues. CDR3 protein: CASRPSWGQGEGYTF. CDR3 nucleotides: TGTGCCAGCAGACCAAGTTGGGGACAGGGCGAAGGCTACACCTTC.

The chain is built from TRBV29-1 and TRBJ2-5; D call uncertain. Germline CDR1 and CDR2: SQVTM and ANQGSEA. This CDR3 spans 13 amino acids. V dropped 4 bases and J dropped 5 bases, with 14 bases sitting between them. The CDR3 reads CSVVAAARETQYF. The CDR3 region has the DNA TGCAGCGTTGTTGCTGCGGCCCGGGAGACCCAGTACTTC.

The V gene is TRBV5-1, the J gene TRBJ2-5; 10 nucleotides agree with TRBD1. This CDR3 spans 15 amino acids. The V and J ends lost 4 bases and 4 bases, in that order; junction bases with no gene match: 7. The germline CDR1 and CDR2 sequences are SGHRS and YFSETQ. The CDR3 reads CASSTRQGARETQYF. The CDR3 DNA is TGCGCCAGCAGCACACGACAGGGGGCACGAGAGACCCAGTACTTC.

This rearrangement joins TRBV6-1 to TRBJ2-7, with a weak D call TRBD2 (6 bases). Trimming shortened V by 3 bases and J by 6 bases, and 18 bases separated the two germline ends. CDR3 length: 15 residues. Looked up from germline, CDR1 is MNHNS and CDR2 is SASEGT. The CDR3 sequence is CASSDLVGGGGEQYF. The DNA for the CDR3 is TGTGCCAGCAGTGACCTCGTGGGGGGTGGTGGCGAGCAGTACTTC.

CDR3 sequence: CASSLGAGWDIQYF. Written as DNA, the CDR3 is TGTGCCAGCAGTTTAGGGGCAGGATGGGACATTCAGTACTTC. The chain couples TRBV27 to TRBJ2-4; a weak D match, TRBD1 (5 bases). Germline CDR1 is MNHEY and CDR2 is SMNVEV (reference sequence). V was trimmed by 2 bases and J by 8 bases, leaving 13 bases between them. This CDR3 spans 14 amino acids.

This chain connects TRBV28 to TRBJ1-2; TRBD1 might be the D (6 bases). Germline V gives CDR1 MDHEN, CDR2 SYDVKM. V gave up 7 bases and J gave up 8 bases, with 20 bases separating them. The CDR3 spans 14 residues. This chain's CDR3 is CASTIRTGLNGYTF. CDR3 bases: TGTGCCAGCACCATAAGAACAGGGTTGAACGGCTACACCTTC.

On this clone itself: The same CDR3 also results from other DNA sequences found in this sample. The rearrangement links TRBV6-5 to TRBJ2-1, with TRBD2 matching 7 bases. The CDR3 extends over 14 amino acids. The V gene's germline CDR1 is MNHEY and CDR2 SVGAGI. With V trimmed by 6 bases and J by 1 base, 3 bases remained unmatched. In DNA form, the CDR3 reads TGTGCCAGCAGCGGTAGCGGGTCCTACAATGAGCAGTTCTTC. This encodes CASSGSGSYNEQFF.

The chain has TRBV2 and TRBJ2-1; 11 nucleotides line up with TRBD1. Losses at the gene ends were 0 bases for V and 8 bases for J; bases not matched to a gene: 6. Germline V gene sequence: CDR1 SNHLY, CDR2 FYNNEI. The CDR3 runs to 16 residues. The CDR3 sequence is CASSEAWDRGSDEQFF. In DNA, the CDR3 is TGTGCCAGCAGTGAAGCCTGGGACAGGGGGAGCGATGAGCAGTTCTTC.

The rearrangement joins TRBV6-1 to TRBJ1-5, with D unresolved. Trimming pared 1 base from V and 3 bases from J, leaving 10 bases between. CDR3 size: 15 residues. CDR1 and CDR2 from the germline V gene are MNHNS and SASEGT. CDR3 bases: TGTGCCAGCAGTGAAGTGGCAGCTTCCAATCAGCCCCAGCATTTT. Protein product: CASSEVAASNQPQHF.

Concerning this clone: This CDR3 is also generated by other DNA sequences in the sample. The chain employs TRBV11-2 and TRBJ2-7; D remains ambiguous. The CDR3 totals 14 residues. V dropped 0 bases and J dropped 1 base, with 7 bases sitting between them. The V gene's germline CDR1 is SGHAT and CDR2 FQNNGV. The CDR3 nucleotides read TGTGCCAGCAGCTTAGAGGTCAGTTCCTACGAGCAGTACTTC. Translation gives CASSLEVSSYEQYF.

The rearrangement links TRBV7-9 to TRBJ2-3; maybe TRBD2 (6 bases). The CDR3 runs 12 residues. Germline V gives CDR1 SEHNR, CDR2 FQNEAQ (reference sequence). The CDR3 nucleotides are TGTGCTGAGGGACTTCGCACAGATACGCAGTATTTT. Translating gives CAEGLRTDTQYF.